This is a list of T cell receptor beta chains from one sample in a study of OX40 agonist ivuxolimab in advanced cancers. The data were produced by immunoSEQ multiplex PCR, yet TCRdb's version contains in-frame clones alone and is incomplete. This repertoire shows some 100,000 clones, less than 95% found once; its top ten account for 0.31%. The sample consisted of CD4+ or CD8+ T cells sorted from blood, taken in a trial of the OX40 agonist ivuxolimab. The receptors stem from an adult with an advanced solid tumor such as melanoma, head and neck, liver or kidney cancer. Both conserved end residues are part of each CDR3. The D gene is left open where the match is weak. Clone size is not always given. Where it is, it says once, few, many or a class for expanded clones.

CDR3 length	clone size	D gene	V gene	J gene	CDR3 protein	CDR3 DNA
14	few	.	TRBV6-6	TRBJ2-7	CASSGGRATYEQYF	TGTGCCAGCAGTGGGGGTCGGGCGACCTACGAGCAGTACTTC
18	.	TRBD2	TRBV18	TRBJ2-3	CASSPGLAGVGSTDTQYF	TGTGCCAGCTCACCCGGACTAGCGGGAGTAGGAAGCACAGATACGCAGTATTTT
18	.	TRBD2	TRBV7-9	TRBJ2-1	CASSPNRTSGRKPNEQFF	TGTGCCAGCAGCCCGAACAGGACTAGCGGGAGGAAACCCAATGAGCAGTTCTTC
14	few	.	TRBV28	TRBJ1-3	CATYPGTVGNTIYF	TGTGCCACCTACCCCGGGACGGTTGGAAACACCATATATTTT
12	.	.	TRBV27	TRBJ2-2	CASSFFTGELFF	TGTGCCAGCAGTTTTTTCACCGGGGAGCTGTTTTTT
16	.	.	TRBV5-6	TRBJ2-3	CASSLPGTASTDTQYF	TGTGCCAGCAGCTTGCCCGGGACGGCTAGCACAGATACGCAGTATTTT
15	.	TRBD2	TRBV29-1	TRBJ2-1	CSVVVAGGPHNEQFF	TGCAGCGTTGTAGTAGCGGGAGGGCCACACAATGAGCAGTTCTTC
16	.	TRBD2	TRBV19	TRBJ2-2	CASSSGTSGNTGELFF	TGTGCCAGTAGTAGCGGGACTAGCGGCAACACCGGGGAGCTGTTTTTT
13	.	.	TRBV6-6	TRBJ1-6	CACGTKGWSPLHF	TGTGCCTGCGGGACAAAAGGGTGGTCACCCCTCCACTTT
15	.	TRBD1	TRBV27	TRBJ2-3	CASSLGQGASNTQYF	TGTGCCAGCAGCCTCGGACAGGGGGCCTCCAATACGCAGTATTTT
15	.	TRBD2	TRBV6-1	TRBJ2-1	CATHRLALSYNEQFF	TGTGCCACCCATCGACTAGCCCTCTCCTACAATGAGCAGTTCTTC
12	.	TRBD2	TRBV9	TRBJ2-7	CASSPAGGPQYF	TGTGCCAGCTCCCCTGCGGGAGGGCCCCAGTACTTC
13	.	.	TRBV7-9	TRBJ2-6	CASSAAGANVLTF	TGTGCCAGCAGCGCAGCTGGGGCCAACGTCCTGACTTTC
15	.	TRBD1	TRBV25-1	TRBJ2-3	CASRLTGVGTDTQYF	TGTGCCAGCAGGCTGACAGGGGTCGGCACAGATACGCAGTATTTT
14	.	.	TRBV11-2	TRBJ2-1	CASSLPDGSNEQFF	TGTGCCAGCAGCCTGCCGGACGGATCAAATGAGCAGTTCTTC
15	.	.	TRBV5-6	TRBJ1-5	CASSLWGFGNQPQHF	TGTGCCAGCAGCTTGTGGGGTTTCGGCAATCAGCCCCAGCATTTT
16	.	TRBD1	TRBV14	TRBJ2-7	CASSSKGTQGKYEQYF	TGTGCCAGCAGCTCCAAAGGTACACAGGGGAAATACGAGCAGTACTTC
13	.	.	TRBV6-5	TRBJ1-2	CASTKGGGRGYTF	TGTGCCAGCACCAAAGGAGGGGGGAGAGGCTACACCTTC
15	once	.	TRBV15	TRBJ2-5	CATSREVPTVGTQYF	TGTGCCACCAGCAGAGAGGTGCCGACAGTGGGGACCCAGTACTTC
12	.	.	TRBV28	TRBJ2-7	CATGTPLYEQYF	TGTGCCACCGGGACACCACTCTACGAGCAGTACTTC
12	.	.	TRBV29-1	TRBJ1-4	CSVYDGDEKLFF	TGCAGCGTTTATGATGGGGATGAAAAACTGTTTTTT
14	.	.	TRBV7-8	TRBJ2-7	CASSLALSLREQYF	TGTGCCAGCAGCTTAGCGTTATCCCTCCGGGAGCAGTACTTC
13	.	.	TRBV4-2	TRBJ2-2	CASSIQTTGELFF	TGTGCCAGCAGCATCCAAACCACCGGGGAGCTGTTTTTT
12	.	TRBD1	TRBV6-6	TRBJ1-2	CASQDRGYGYTF	TGTGCCAGCCAGGACAGGGGCTATGGCTACACCTTC
15	few	.	TRBV7-8	TRBJ2-7	CASSSQGSASYEQYF	TGTGCCAGCAGCTCCCAGGGATCTGCATCCTACGAGCAGTACTTC
16	.	TRBD2	TRBV5-4	TRBJ2-1	CASSLGLGGPVNEQFF	TGTGCCAGCAGCTTGGGATTGGGAGGGCCGGTCAATGAGCAGTTCTTC
15	.	TRBD1	TRBV7-2	TRBJ2-1	CASSRDRGRGNEQFF	TGTGCCAGCAGCCGGGACAGGGGGCGAGGGAATGAGCAGTTCTTC
16	once	TRBD2	TRBV11-1	TRBJ2-5	CASSKGTSGFQETQYF	TGTGCCAGCAGTAAAGGGACTAGCGGGTTCCAAGAGACCCAGTACTTC
13	.	TRBD1	TRBV19	TRBJ2-7	CASRNRGSYEQYF	TGTGCCAGTAGAAACAGGGGCTCCTACGAGCAGTACTTC
17	.	.	TRBV21-1	TRBJ2-7	CASSKVGLAGGTYEQYF	TGTGCCAGCAGCAAAGTGGGTCTAGCGGGAGGGACATACGAGCAGTACTTC
15	once	.	TRBV6-6	TRBJ1-4	CASSYSRGTNEKLFF	TGTGCCAGCAGTTACTCGCGAGGGACTAATGAAAAACTGTTTTTT
16	.	TRBD2	TRBV6-5	TRBJ2-1	CASSSRAGFPPNEQFF	TGTGCCAGCAGTTCTCGAGCGGGATTCCCCCCCAATGAGCAGTTCTTC
15	few	.	TRBV19	TRBJ1-5	CASSEGLQGDQPQHF	TGTGCCAGTAGTGAGGGGTTACAGGGAGATCAGCCCCAGCATTTT
13	.	.	TRBV15	TRBJ1-2	CATSRGGARGYTF	TGTGCCACCAGCAGAGGGGGGGCGCGAGGCTACACCTTC
16	.	.	TRBV11-2	TRBJ2-7	CASSLDLWGGPLEQYF	TGTGCCAGCAGCTTAGATCTTTGGGGAGGCCCCCTCGAGCAGTACTTC
21	.	.	TRBV12-2	TRBJ2-2	CASRTQGTGLAGGMRTGELFF	TGTGCAAGTCGCACCCAGGGGACGGGACTAGCGGGAGGAATGCGCACCGGGGAGCTGTTTTTT
14	.	.	TRBV18	TRBJ2-3	CASSPLDRTDTQYF	TGTGCCAGCTCACCACTGGACAGAACAGATACGCAGTATTTT
14	.	.	TRBV5-5	TRBJ2-1	CASSWGADYNEQFF	TGTGCCAGCAGCTGGGGGGCAGACTACAATGAGCAGTTCTTC